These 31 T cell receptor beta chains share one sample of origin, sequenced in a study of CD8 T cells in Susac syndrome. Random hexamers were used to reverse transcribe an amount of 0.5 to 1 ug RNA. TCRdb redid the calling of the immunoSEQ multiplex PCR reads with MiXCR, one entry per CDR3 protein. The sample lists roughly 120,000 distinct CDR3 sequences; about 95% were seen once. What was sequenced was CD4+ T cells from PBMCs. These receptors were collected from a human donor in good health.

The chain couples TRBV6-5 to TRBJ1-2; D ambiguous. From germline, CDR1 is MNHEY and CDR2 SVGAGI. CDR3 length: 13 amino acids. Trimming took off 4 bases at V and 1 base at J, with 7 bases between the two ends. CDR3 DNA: TGTGCCAGCAGTTTGTCCCTTAACTATGGCTACACCTTC. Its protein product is CASSLSLNYGYTF.

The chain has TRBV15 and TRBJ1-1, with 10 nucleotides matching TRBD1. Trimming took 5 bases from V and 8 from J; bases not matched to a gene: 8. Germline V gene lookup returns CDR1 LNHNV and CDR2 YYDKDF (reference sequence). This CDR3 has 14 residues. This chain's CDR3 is CATSPRDRGPEAFF. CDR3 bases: TGTGCCACCAGCCCTCGGGACAGGGGACCGGAAGCTTTCTTT.

CDR3 DNA: TGCGCCAGCAATAGGAGGGGCGAGCCAGATACGCAGTATTTT. It specifies CASNRRGEPDTQYF. The chain recombines TRBV5-1 with TRBJ2-3; tentative D call: TRBD2 (6 bases). The ends were cut back, 6 bases at V and 4 bases at J, with 15 bases in the middle. Germline V lookup: CDR1 SGHRS, CDR2 YFSETQ. The CDR3 contains 14 residues.

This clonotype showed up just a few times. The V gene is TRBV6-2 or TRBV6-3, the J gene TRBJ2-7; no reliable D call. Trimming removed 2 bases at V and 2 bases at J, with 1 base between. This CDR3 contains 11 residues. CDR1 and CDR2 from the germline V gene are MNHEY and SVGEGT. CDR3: CASSYAYEQYF. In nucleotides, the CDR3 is TGTGCCAGCAGTTACGCCTACGAGCAGTACTTC.

The DNA for the CDR3 is TGCAGCGTTGCAGCGGAGCTCCAAGAGACCCAGTACTTC. Encoded protein: CSVAAELQETQYF. The rearrangement links TRBV29-1 to TRBJ2-5; weak D call: TRBD2 (5 bases). CDR3 length: 13 amino acids. Germline values: CDR1 SQVTM, CDR2 ANQGSEA. Trimming cost V 4 bases and J 1 base, with 10 bases left between them. Together with reference TRBV29-1 and TRBJ2-5, the CDR3 gives the full variable domain: SAVISQKPSRDICQRGTSLTIQCQVDSQVTMMFWYRQQPGQSLTLIATANQGSEATYESGFVIDKFPISRPNLTFSTLTVSNMSPEDSSIYLCSVAAELQETQYFGPGTRLLVL.

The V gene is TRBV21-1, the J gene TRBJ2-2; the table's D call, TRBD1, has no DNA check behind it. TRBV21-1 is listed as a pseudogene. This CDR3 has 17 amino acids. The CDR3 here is CASSRPDPIKGTGELFF. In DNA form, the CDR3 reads TGTGCCAGCAGCAGACCGGACCCCATTAAGGGGACCGGGGAGCTGTTTTTT.

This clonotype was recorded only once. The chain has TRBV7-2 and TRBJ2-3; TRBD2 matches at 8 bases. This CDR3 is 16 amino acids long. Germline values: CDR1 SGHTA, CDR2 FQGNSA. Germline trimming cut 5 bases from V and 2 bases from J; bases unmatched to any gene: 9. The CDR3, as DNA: TGTGCCAGCAGCCCTTTGGCGGGGGGCGTCACAGATACGCAGTATTTT. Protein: CASSPLAGGVTDTQYF.

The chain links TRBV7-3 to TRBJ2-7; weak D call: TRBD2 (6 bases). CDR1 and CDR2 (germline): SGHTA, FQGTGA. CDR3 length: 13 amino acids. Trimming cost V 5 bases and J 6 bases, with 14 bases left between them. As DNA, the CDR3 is TGTGCCAGCAGCCCAACTGGGCGGGGCGAGCAGTACTTC. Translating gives CASSPTGRGEQYF.

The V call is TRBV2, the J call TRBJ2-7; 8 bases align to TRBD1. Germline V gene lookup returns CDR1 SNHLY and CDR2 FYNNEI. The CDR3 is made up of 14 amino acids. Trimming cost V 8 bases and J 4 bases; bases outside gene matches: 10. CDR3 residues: CASRFGTGRYEQYF. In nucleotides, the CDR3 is TGTGCCAGCCGCTTCGGGACAGGAAGATACGAGCAGTACTTC.

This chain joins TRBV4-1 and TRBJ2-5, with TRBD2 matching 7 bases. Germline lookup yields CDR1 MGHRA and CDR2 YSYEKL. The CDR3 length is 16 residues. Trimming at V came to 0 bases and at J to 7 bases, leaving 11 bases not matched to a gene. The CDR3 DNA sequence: TGCGCCAGCAGCCAAGAGAGTGCGGCTAGCGGACGGACCCAGTACTTC. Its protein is CASSQESAASGRTQYF.

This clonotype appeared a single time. CDR3 protein: CASSHPRTGGEQYF. For the CDR3, the DNA is TGTGCCAGCAGCCATCCGAGGACTGGAGGCGAGCAGTACTTC. The rearrangement uses TRBV4-2 and TRBJ2-7; D possibly corresponds to TRBD2 (5 bases). The CDR3 has 14 amino acids. The germline V and J ends were trimmed by 3 bases and 6 bases, with 15 bases remaining between them. Per the germline V gene, CDR1 is LGHNA and CDR2 is YNFKEQ.

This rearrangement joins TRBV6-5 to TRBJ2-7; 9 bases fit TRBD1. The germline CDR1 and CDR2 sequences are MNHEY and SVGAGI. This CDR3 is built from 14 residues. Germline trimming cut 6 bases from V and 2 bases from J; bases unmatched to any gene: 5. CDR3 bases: TGTGCCAGCAGAGACAGGGGGAGAGCCTACGAGCAGTACTTC. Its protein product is CASRDRGRAYEQYF.

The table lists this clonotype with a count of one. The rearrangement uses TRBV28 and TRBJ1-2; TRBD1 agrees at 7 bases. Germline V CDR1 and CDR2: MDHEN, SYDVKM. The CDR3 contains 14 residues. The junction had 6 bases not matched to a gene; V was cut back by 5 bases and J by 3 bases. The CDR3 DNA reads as TGTGCCAGCAGTCCGGACAGGAGCGACTATGGCTACACCTTC. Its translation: CASSPDRSDYGYTF.

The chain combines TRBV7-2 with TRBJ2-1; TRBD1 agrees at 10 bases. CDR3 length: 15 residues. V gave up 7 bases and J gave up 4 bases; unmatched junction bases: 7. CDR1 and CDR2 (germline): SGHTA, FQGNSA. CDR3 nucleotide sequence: TGTGCCAGCACCGCGACGGGACAGGGGTACAATGAGCAGTTCTTC. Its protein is CASTATGQGYNEQFF.

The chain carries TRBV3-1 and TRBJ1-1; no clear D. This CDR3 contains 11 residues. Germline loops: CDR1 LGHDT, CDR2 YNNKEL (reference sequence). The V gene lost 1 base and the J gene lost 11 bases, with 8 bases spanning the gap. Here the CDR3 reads CASSQGVRAFF. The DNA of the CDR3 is TGTGCCAGCAGCCAAGGTGTTAGGGCTTTCTTT.

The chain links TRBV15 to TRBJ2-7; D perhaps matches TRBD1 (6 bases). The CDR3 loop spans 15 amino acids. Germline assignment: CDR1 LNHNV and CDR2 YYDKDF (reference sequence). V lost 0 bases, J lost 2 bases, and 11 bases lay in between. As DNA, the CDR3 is TGTGCCACCAGCAGAGAGGGGGCAGGTCCCTACGAGCAGTACTTC. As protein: CATSREGAGPYEQYF.

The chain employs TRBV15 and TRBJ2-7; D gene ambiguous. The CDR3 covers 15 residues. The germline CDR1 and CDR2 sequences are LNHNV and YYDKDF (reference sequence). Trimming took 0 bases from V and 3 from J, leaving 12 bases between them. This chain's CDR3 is CATSRDLVKFYEQYF. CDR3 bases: TGTGCCACCAGCAGAGATTTGGTGAAGTTCTACGAGCAGTACTTC.

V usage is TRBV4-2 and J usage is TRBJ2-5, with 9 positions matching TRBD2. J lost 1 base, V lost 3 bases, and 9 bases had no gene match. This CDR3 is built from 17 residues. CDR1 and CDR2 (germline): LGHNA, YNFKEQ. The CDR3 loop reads CASSQALAGVGQETQYF. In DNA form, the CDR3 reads TGTGCCAGCAGCCAGGCCTTAGCGGGAGTTGGCCAAGAGACCCAGTACTTC.

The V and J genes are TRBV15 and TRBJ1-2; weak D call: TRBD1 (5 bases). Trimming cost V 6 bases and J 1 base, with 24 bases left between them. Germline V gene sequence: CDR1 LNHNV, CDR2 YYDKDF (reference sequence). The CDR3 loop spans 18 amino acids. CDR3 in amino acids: CATSTKGSGIFNNYGYTF. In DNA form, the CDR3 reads TGTGCCACCAGTACCAAAGGGTCAGGGATCTTTAATAACTATGGCTACACCTTC.

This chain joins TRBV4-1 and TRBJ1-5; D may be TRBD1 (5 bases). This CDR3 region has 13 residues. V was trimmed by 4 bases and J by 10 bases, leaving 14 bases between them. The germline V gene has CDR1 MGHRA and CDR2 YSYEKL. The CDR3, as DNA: TGCGCCAGCAGCCTCAAGATTCAGGGACCCCAGCATTTT. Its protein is CASSLKIQGPQHF.

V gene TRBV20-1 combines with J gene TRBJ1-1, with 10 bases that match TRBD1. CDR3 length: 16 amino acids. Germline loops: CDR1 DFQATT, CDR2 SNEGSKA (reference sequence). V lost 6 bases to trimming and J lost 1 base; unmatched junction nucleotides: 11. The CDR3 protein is CSALNRDRGWNTEAFF. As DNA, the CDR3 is TGCAGTGCGCTTAACCGGGACAGGGGTTGGAACACTGAAGCTTTCTTT.

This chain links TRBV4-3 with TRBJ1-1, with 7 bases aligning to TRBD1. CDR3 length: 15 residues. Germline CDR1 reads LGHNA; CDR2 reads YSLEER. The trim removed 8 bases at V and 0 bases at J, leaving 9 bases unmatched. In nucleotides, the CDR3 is TGCGCCAGCGGACCGGGACAGCGAGTGAACACTGAAGCTTTCTTT. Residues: CASGPGQRVNTEAFF.

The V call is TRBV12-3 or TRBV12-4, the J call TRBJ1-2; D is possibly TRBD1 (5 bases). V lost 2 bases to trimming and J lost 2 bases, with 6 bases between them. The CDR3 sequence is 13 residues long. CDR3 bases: TGTGCCAGCAGTTTAAGACAGAACTATGGCTACACCTTC. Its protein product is CASSLRQNYGYTF.

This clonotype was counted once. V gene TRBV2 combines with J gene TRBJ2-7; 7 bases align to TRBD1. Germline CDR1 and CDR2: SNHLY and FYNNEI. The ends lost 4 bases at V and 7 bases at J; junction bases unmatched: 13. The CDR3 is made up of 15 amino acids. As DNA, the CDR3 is TGTGCCAGCAGTGCCCTACAGGGGCGGCCTTGGGAGCAGTACTTC. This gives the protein CASSALQGRPWEQYF. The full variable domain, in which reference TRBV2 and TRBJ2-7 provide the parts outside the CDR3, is EPEVTQTPSHQVTQMGQEVILRCVPISNHLYFYWYRQILGQKVEFLVSFYNNEISEKSEIFDDQFSVERPDGSNFTLKIRSTKLEDSAMYFCASSALQGRPWEQYFGPGTRLTVT.

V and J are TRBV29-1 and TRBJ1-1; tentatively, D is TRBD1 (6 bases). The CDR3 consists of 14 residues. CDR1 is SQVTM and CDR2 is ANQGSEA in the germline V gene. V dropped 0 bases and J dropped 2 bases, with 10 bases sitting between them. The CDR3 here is CSVEEGGPNTEAFF. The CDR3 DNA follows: TGCAGCGTTGAAGAAGGGGGACCCAACACTGAAGCTTTCTTT. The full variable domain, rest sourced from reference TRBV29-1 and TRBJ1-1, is SAVISQKPSRDICQRGTSLTIQCQVDSQVTMMFWYRQQPGQSLTLIATANQGSEATYESGFVIDKFPISRPNLTFSTLTVSNMSPEDSSIYLCSVEEGGPNTEAFFGQGTRLTVV.

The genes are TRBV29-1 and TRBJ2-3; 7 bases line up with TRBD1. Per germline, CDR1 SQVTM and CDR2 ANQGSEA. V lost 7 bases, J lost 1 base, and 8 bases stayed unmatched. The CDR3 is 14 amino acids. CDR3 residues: CSADRDQRTDTQYF. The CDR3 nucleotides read TGCAGCGCAGACAGGGACCAACGCACAGATACGCAGTATTTT.

This CDR3 reads CSVGGFYTDTQYF. The DNA for the CDR3 is TGCAGCGTTGGAGGGTTTTACACAGATACGCAGTATTTT. The genes are TRBV29-1 and TRBJ2-3, with D possibly matching TRBD2 (5 bases). There are 13 residues in the CDR3. V lost 4 bases to trimming and J lost 2 bases, with 10 bases between them. CDR1 SQVTM and CDR2 ANQGSEA come from the germline V gene.

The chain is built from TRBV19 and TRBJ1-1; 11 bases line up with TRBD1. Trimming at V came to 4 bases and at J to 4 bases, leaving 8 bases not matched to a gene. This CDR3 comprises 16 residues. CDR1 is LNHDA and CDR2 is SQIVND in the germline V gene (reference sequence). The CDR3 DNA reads TGTGCCAGTAGTACCCTTACGGGACAGGGGGTCACTGAAGCTTTCTTT. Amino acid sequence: CASSTLTGQGVTEAFF.

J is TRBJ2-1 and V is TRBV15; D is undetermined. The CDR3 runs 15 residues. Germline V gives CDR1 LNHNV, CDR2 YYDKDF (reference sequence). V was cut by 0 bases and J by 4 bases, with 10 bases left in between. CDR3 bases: TGTGCCACCAGCAGAGATAAGGGCACATACAATGAGCAGTTCTTC. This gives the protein CATSRDKGTYNEQFF.

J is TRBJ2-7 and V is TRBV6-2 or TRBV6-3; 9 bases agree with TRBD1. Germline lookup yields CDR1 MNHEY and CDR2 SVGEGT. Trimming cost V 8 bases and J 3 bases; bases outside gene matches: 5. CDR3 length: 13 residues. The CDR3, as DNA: TGTGCCAGCGACAGGGGGGAATTCTACGAGCAGTACTTC. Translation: CASDRGEFYEQYF.

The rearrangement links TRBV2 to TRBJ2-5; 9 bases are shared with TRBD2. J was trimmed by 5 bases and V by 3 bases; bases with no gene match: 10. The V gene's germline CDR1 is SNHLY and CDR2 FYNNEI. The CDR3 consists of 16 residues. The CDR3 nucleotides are TGTGCCAGCAGTGATGAGGGGGGGACTAGCTTGGAGACCCAGTACTTC. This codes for CASSDEGGTSLETQYF.